A single sample gave rise to the 28 T cell receptor beta chains below, sequenced in a study of patients and donors after allogeneic stem cell transplantation. TCRdb processed the RT-PCR reads anew with MiXCR; each CDR3 protein has one entry. The repertoire has about 410,000 distinct CDR3 sequences, around 16% of them found once; the top ten carry around 7.9%. The sample was blood, either unsorted or a sorted T cell fraction (not recorded which). The receptors were gathered from a human donor who was either an allogeneic HSCT recipient or a stem cell or donor lymphocyte infusion donor (not recorded which). It is not recorded whose cells these are; they may come from a transplant donor.

A few counts support this clonotype. V usage is TRBV5-1 and J usage is TRBJ2-3; 9 bases line up with TRBD2. There are 17 residues in the CDR3. After removal of 0 bases from V and 5 bases from J, the junction contained 10 bases not matched to a gene. Germline CDR1 SGHRS, CDR2 YFSETQ. This CDR3 reads CASSLGAGTSLVDTQYF. Here the CDR3 DNA reads TGCGCCAGCAGCTTGGGGGCCGGGACTAGCTTGGTAGATACGCAGTATTTT. The full variable domain, in which reference TRBV5-1 and TRBJ2-3 provide the parts outside the CDR3, is KAGVTQTPRYLIKTRGQQVTLSCSPISGHRSVSWYQQTPGQGLQFLFEYFSETQRNKGNFPGRFSGRQFSNSRSEMNVSTLELGDSALYLCASSLGAGTSLVDTQYFGPGTRLTVL.

This clonotype has a handful of counts. The chain joins TRBV30 to TRBJ2-4; TRBD2 matches 8 bases. The J segment lost 2 bases and the V segment lost 3 bases, leaving 18 bases of the junction unmatched. The germline V gene has CDR1 GTSNPN and CDR2 SVGIG (reference sequence). CDR3 size: 19 residues. The CDR3 is CAWSGYPGGQGLSKNIQYF. The DNA of the CDR3 is TGTGCCTGGAGCGGATACCCGGGAGGGCAGGGACTTTCCAAAAACATTCAGTACTTC.

The chain employs TRBV20-1 and TRBJ2-1; D possibly corresponds to TRBD2 (5 bases). Between the trimmed V and J ends, which lost 3 bases and 2 bases, there was a span of 8 bases. Germline CDR1 reads DFQATT; CDR2 reads SNEGSKA (reference sequence). The CDR3 sequence is 13 residues long. The CDR3 is CSARTITYNEQFF. The CDR3, as DNA: TGCAGTGCTAGGACTATTACCTACAATGAGCAGTTCTTC.

This clonotype has a handful of counts. V is TRBV9 and J is TRBJ2-1; no reliable D call. Germline V lookup: CDR1 SGDLS, CDR2 YYNGEE. The CDR3 totals 15 residues. V gave up 1 base and J gave up 5 bases, with 13 bases separating them. This chain's CDR3 is CASSVRVNGNNEQFF. The CDR3 DNA reads as TGTGCCAGCAGCGTAAGGGTAAATGGGAACAATGAGCAGTTCTTC.

The chain couples TRBV6-2 or TRBV6-3 to TRBJ2-1; D is perhaps TRBD1 (5 bases). Trimming cost V 4 bases and J 7 bases, with 11 bases left between them. The CDR3 consists of 13 residues. The germline V gene encodes CDR1 MNHEY and CDR2 SVGEGT. The CDR3 protein is CASSLGATNEQFF. The CDR3 DNA reads TGTGCCAGCAGTTTAGGGGCAACGAATGAGCAGTTCTTC.

The V gene is TRBV5-1, the J gene TRBJ1-5; the match to TRBD1 covers 7 bases. CDR3 length: 15 amino acids. V shed 0 bases, J shed 6 bases, and the junction held 6 bases outside the gene matches. Looked up from germline, CDR1 is SGHRS and CDR2 is YFSETQ. CDR3 DNA sequence: TGCGCCAGCAGCTTGGAGGGGGCCTTGGGTCAGCCCCAGCATTTT. This translates into CASSLEGALGQPQHF.

This rearrangement joins TRBV4-1 to TRBJ1-1; TRBD1 aligns across 10 bases. This CDR3 has 15 amino acids. V shed 0 bases and J 4 bases; nucleotides not matched to a gene: 2. Germline V gene data show CDR1 as MGHRA and CDR2 as YSYEKL. CDR3: CASSQDDRGPTEAFF. CDR3 nucleotide sequence: TGCGCCAGCAGCCAAGATGACAGGGGGCCCACTGAAGCTTTCTTT.

This clonotype showed up many times. This chain uses TRBV5-1 with TRBJ1-1; D remains ambiguous. This CDR3 has 13 amino acids. With 6 bases removed from V and 1 base from J, the gap between germline ends came to 10 bases. Germline CDR1 is SGHRS and CDR2 is YFSETQ. Here the CDR3 DNA reads TGCGCCAGCACCGGGAACAGGAACACTGAAGCTTTCTTT. Amino acid sequence: CASTGNRNTEAFF.

This clonotype has a handful of counts. This rearrangement joins TRBV28 to TRBJ1-2; tentatively, D is TRBD1 (6 bases). The ends were cut back, 5 bases at V and 5 bases at J, with 12 bases in the middle. This CDR3 comprises 13 residues. CDR1 and CDR2 from the germline V gene are MDHEN and SYDVKM. CDR3 amino acids: CASSQGKGYGYTF. DNA of the CDR3: TGTGCCAGCAGTCAGGGGAAGGGGTATGGCTACACCTTC.

This clonotype has just one count. The CDR3 here is CASSQFRLNTEAFF. The CDR3 DNA reads TGCGCCAGCAGCCAGTTCAGACTGAACACTGAAGCTTTCTTT. V gene TRBV4-1 combines with J gene TRBJ1-1; D ambiguous. Germline lookup yields CDR1 MGHRA and CDR2 YSYEKL. This CDR3 contains 14 residues. Trimming removed 3 bases at V and 0 bases at J, with 8 bases between.

This clonotype occurred many times. This chain connects TRBV12-3 or TRBV12-4 to TRBJ2-1, with D perhaps matching TRBD2 (6 bases). V was clipped by 6 bases and J by 4 bases, with 19 bases between them. This CDR3 comprises 16 residues. CDR3 bases: TGTGCCAGCAGCGGTCGGGGACTTCCACCTTACAATGAGCAGTTCTTC. This codes for CASSGRGLPPYNEQFF.

This clonotype came up a few times. CDR3 residues: CATSRDKAGSYNEQFF. As DNA, the CDR3 is TGTGCCACCAGCAGAGATAAAGCAGGGTCCTACAATGAGCAGTTCTTC. This rearrangement joins TRBV15 to TRBJ2-1; D perhaps matches TRBD1 (5 bases). Trimming cost V 0 bases and J 1 base, with 10 bases left between them. This CDR3 comprises 16 residues. Germline CDR1 LNHNV, CDR2 YYDKDF (reference sequence).

This clonotype appeared many times. The chain joins TRBV18 to TRBJ1-3; tentatively, D is TRBD1 (5 bases). The germline CDR1 and CDR2 sequences are KGHSH and LQKENI. This CDR3 has 15 residues. The V end lost 2 bases, the J end lost 0 bases, and 8 bases lay between the germline ends. The CDR3 protein is CASSPTGSSGNTIYF. CDR3 nucleotides: TGTGCCAGCTCACCAACAGGATCCTCTGGAAACACCATATATTTT.

This clonotype was found many times. The chain combines TRBV4-2 with TRBJ2-7, with 7 bases fitting TRBD1. Trimming took 3 bases from V and 4 from J; bases not matched to a gene: 3. This CDR3 is 13 amino acids long. Per the germline V gene, CDR1 is LGHNA and CDR2 is YNFKEQ. The DNA of the CDR3 is TGTGCCAGCAGCCACCGGGACAGTTACGAGCAGTACTTC. This translates into CASSHRDSYEQYF.

In this sample, this clonotype turned up a few times. The V call is TRBV29-1, the J call TRBJ1-1, with TRBD1 as a possible D gene (6 bases). Germline V gene data show CDR1 as SQVTM and CDR2 as ANQGSEA. Trimming pared 5 bases from V and 8 bases from J, leaving 9 bases between. This CDR3 spans 10 amino acids. CDR3 protein: CSVPGVEAFF. Here the CDR3 DNA reads TGCAGCGTTCCAGGGGTCGAAGCTTTCTTT.

This clonotype was counted many times. This chain links TRBV20-1 with TRBJ2-7; the match to TRBD1 covers 11 bases. The CDR3 extends over 15 amino acids. Germline CDR1 and CDR2: DFQATT and SNEGSKA (reference sequence). V dropped 0 bases and J dropped 7; count of bases not matched to a gene: 8. CDR3 nucleotide sequence: TGCAGTGCTAGAGAGAGGACAGGGGGCTTGCGTGAGCAGTACTTC. Translated: CSARERTGGLREQYF.

This sequence joins TRBV11-2 and TRBJ2-1, with TRBD2 matching over 9 bases. Germline V lookup: CDR1 SGHAT, CDR2 FQNNGV. The CDR3 covers 14 residues. The junction had 3 bases not matched to a gene; V was cut back by 3 bases and J by 6 bases. Here the CDR3 reads CASSLSSGINEQFF. The CDR3 DNA is TGTGCCAGCAGCTTGTCTAGCGGGATCAATGAGCAGTTCTTC. Full variable domain (rest looked up from reference TRBV11-2 and TRBJ2-1): EAGVAQSPRYKIIEKRQSVAFWCNPISGHATLYWYQQILGQGPKLLIQFQNNGVVDDSQLPKDRFSAERLKGVDSTLKIQPAKLEDSAVYLCASSLSSGINEQFFGPGTRLTVL.

This clonotype was detected a few times. The chain links TRBV25-1 to TRBJ2-3; D not certain. The CDR3 runs 13 residues. The germline gives CDR1 MGHDK, CDR2 SYGVNS. V shed 5 bases and J shed 2 bases, with 8 bases lying between them. CDR3 residues: CASSRPPTDTQYF. Here the CDR3 DNA reads TGTGCCAGCAGTAGACCCCCCACAGATACGCAGTATTTT.

This clonotype was observed a handful of times. V gene TRBV29-1 combines with J gene TRBJ2-1; D is unresolved. Germline assignment: CDR1 SQVTM and CDR2 ANQGSEA. The CDR3 is made up of 11 amino acids. The V and J ends lost 6 bases and 6 bases respectively, with 9 bases between them. The CDR3 region is CSVPTSNEQFF. CDR3 bases: TGCAGCGTCCCAACGAGCAATGAGCAGTTCTTC.

This clonotype was counted many times. The rearrangement joins TRBV12-3 or TRBV12-4 to TRBJ2-7; D is tentatively TRBD1 or TRBD2 (6 bases each). V was trimmed by 6 bases and J by 2 bases, leaving 8 bases between them. This CDR3 spans 12 amino acids. CDR3 sequence: CASSGGPYEQYF. The CDR3 region has the DNA TGTGCCAGCAGCGGGGGCCCCTACGAGCAGTACTTC.

This clonotype was counted a few times. The chain combines TRBV3-1 with TRBJ2-1; 9 nucleotides match TRBD2. The CDR3 sequence is 17 residues long. Germline CDR1 reads LGHDT; CDR2 reads YNNKEL (reference sequence). J was trimmed by 1 base and V by 4 bases; bases with no gene match: 8. In DNA, the CDR3 is TGTGCCAGCAGCCCCCGGGAAGCGGGAGGATCCTACAATGAGCAGTTCTTC. Its translation is CASSPREAGGSYNEQFF.

The chain recombines TRBV3-1 with TRBJ2-7, with D hard to call. The CDR3 extends over 15 amino acids. With 1 base removed from V and 1 base from J, the gap between germline ends came to 11 bases. Germline V lookup: CDR1 LGHDT, CDR2 YNNKEL (reference sequence). CDR3 nucleotide sequence: TGTGCCAGCAGCCAAGGTCAGGTCCTTTCCTACGAGCAGTACTTC. It yields the protein CASSQGQVLSYEQYF.

The table lists this clonotype with many counts. The chain employs TRBV20-1 and TRBJ2-5, with D unresolved. The germline gives CDR1 DFQATT, CDR2 SNEGSKA (reference sequence). The germline V and J ends were trimmed by 1 base and 5 bases, with 8 bases remaining between them. CDR3 length: 12 amino acids. The CDR3 loop is CSARGLLETQYF. In DNA form, the CDR3 reads TGCAGTGCTAGAGGCCTCCTGGAGACCCAGTACTTC.

The rearrangement links TRBV20-1 to TRBJ2-3; tentatively, D is TRBD1 (5 bases). The CDR3 length is 12 residues. Looked up from germline, CDR1 is DFQATT and CDR2 is SNEGSKA (reference sequence). This CDR3 reads CSKGRFTDTQYF. CDR3 sequence (DNA): TGCAGCAAGGGGCGGTTCACAGATACGCAGTATTTT.

This clonotype has only a few counts. The rearrangement links TRBV20-1 to TRBJ1-6; possible D gene TRBD1, 5 bases. Trimming stripped 5 bases from V and 7 bases from J, with 9 bases between. Germline V gene data show CDR1 as DFQATT and CDR2 as SNEGSKA (reference sequence). This CDR3 has 12 residues. CDR3 coding DNA: TGCAGTGCTCTAGGGGACAATTCACCCCTCCACTTT. Its protein product is CSALGDNSPLHF.

This clonotype was observed at least ten times. The chain combines TRBV7-2 with TRBJ1-5; no reliable D call. V lost 5 bases and J lost 6, with 14 bases in between. CDR1 is SGHTA, CDR2 FQGNSA, per germline. The length of the CDR3 is 14 residues. The CDR3 loop is CASSVHLGRQPQHF. In DNA, the CDR3 is TGTGCCAGCAGCGTCCACCTGGGCCGTCAGCCCCAGCATTTT. The complete variable domain, with remaining parts taken from reference TRBV7-2 and TRBJ1-5, reads GAGVSQSPSNKVTEKGKDVELRCDPISGHTALYWYRQSLGQGLEFLIYFQGNSAPDKSGLPSDRFSAERTGGSVSTLTIQRTQQEDSAVYLCASSVHLGRQPQHFGDGTRLSIL.

In this sample, this clonotype turned up many times. The CDR3 region is CASSRIPTGIENIQYF. CDR3 coding DNA: TGTGCCAGCAGCCGAATTCCGACAGGGATAGAAAACATTCAGTACTTC. This chain uses TRBV7-2 with TRBJ2-4; the match to TRBD1 covers 7 bases. V shed 5 bases, J shed 5 bases, and the junction held 12 bases outside the gene matches. Per the germline V gene, CDR1 is SGHTA and CDR2 is FQGNSA. The CDR3 is 16 amino acids.

This clonotype appeared a few times. This chain uses TRBV19 with TRBJ2-3, with D tentatively TRBD2 (7 bases). V shed 6 bases and J shed 1 base, with 14 bases lying between them. This CDR3 is built from 15 residues. Germline V CDR1 and CDR2: LNHDA, SQIVND (reference sequence). The CDR3 loop is CASRTTGGRTDTQYF. In nucleotides, the CDR3 is TGTGCCAGTAGAACAACGGGGGGCCGCACAGATACGCAGTATTTT.